The 3 T cell receptor beta chains below all came from one sample that was sequenced in a study of regulatory T cells in long-lasting Graves disease. As to time point: newly diagnosed GD, antithyroid drugs for less than 3 months. PBMCs provided the RNA from which the TCR library was made. Construction of the TCR beta libraries employed iRepertoire HTBI primers in conjunction with Arm-PCR of CDR3 regions. One entry per CDR3 protein results from TCRdb running MiXCR on the multiplex PCR reads. The table lists around 400,000 distinct CDR3 sequences, 15% to 17% of them singletons. The specimen was peripheral blood mononuclear cells (PBMCs), collected at new diagnosis, from a patient treated with antithyroid drugs. Source of these receptors: a female donor with Graves disease.

This clonotype was recorded a few times. The V and J genes are TRBV9 and TRBJ2-4; D is possibly TRBD1 (5 bases). V lost 3 bases, J lost 2 bases, and 12 bases lay in between. Germline assignment: CDR1 SGDLS and CDR2 YYNGEE. CDR3 length equals 15 residues. The chain's CDR3 is CASSATVTTKNIQYF. CDR3 coding DNA: TGTGCCAGCAGCGCGACAGTGACGACCAAAAACATTCAGTACTTC.

The J gene is TRBJ1-2, the V gene TRBV3-1; D unclear. V shed 0 bases and J shed 1 base, with 12 bases lying between them. The CDR3 contains 16 residues. From germline, CDR1 is LGHDT and CDR2 YNNKEL (reference sequence). CDR3 region: CASSQDRHIINYGYTF. In DNA form, the CDR3 reads TGTGCCAGCAGCCAAGATAGACACATCATTAACTATGGCTACACCTTC.

V gene TRBV6-1 combines with J gene TRBJ2-2; D unclear. This CDR3 contains 16 residues. V was shortened by 6 bases and J by 2 bases, with 16 bases between the two germline ends. Germline assignment: CDR1 MNHNS and CDR2 SASEGT. The CDR3 DNA follows: TGTGCCAGCAGACCAGCTCTCGGAAAAAACACCGGGGAGCTGTTTTTT. This codes for CASRPALGKNTGELFF.